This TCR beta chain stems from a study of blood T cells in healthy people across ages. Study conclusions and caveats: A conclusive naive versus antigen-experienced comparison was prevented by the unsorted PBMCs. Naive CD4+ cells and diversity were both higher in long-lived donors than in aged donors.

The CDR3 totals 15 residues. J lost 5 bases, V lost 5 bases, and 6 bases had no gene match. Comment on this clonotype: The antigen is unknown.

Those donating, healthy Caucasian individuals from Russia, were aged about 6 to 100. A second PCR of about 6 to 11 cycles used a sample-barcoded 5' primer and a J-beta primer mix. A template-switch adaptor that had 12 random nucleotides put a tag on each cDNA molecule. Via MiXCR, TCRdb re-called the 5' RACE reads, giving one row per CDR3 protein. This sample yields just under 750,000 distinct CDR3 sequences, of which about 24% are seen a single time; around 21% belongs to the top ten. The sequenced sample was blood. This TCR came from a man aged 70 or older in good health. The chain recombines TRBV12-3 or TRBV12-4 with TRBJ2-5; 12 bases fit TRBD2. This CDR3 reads CASSAPSGGAETQYF. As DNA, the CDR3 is TGTGCCAGCAGTGCCCCTAGCGGGGGGGCGGAGACCCAGTACTTC.